This TCR beta chain was documented in a study of cytomegalovirus exposure and HLA in healthy donors (dated by TCRdb to about 2017). Some background on the complete study: According to an earlier analysis of several hundred of the donors, some 180 million T cells yielded 95 million to 140 million unique TCR beta sequences and 250 to 350 Gb of sequence data. Several DR-DQ haplotypes were treated as single units for association and clustering because of strong linkage in the cohort. The T cell repertoires of around 730 subjects were profiled by immunosequencing and related to cytomegalovirus serostatus. Every repertoire in the discovery cohort had been generated on one and the same sequencing platform. Approximately 300 gigabases of sequencing data and tens of millions of unique TCR sequences were included in an early release covering about 700 HLA-typed donors. In a later genetic analysis, genome-wide SNP genotypes for about 65% of the roughly 700 donors were used, and that subset was treated as a discovery cohort. Donor age, sex, ethnicity and CMV serostatus were collected together with the repertoire data. The number of donors typed differed by locus, with about 620-630 for A, B, C, DRB1 and DQB1, around 500 for DQA1, over 600 for DPA1, and 450 to 480 for DPB1. Of the roughly 400 genotyped donors, approximately 83% fell in the genetic ancestry cluster associated with self-reported Caucasian donors. HLA typing covered class I and class II loci at four-digit resolution. On average, 235,054 unique TCR beta nucleotide sequences were sequenced per donor among 398 genotyped donors of the cohort, with about 19% of those sequences being non-productive. In a later analysis, previously published TCR beta repertoires from several hundred donors were re-analyzed and high-resolution HLA genotyping was added so that TCR occurrence patterns could be studied. The later analysis used no new phenotypic data to find candidate immune exposures, relying instead on TCR beta sequences and their occurrence across donors. The study was designed to test whether signatures of past pathogen exposure could be identified by cataloging public T cell receptors. To decide whether each TCR beta V gene segment behaved as functional or pseudogenic, an earlier analysis of some 600 of the donors relied on high-throughput TCR beta sequencing. To predict cytomegalovirus infection status, the study brought together high-throughput TCR immunosequencing, statistical association of individual TCRs with disease status, and machine learning. Besides the first cohort of 666 subjects, a separate validation cohort made up of 90 to 150 different subjects was used.

Library creation used the immunoSEQ multiplex PCR assay. A mixture of 60 forward primers for TCR Vbeta segments and 13 reverse primers for TCR Jbeta segments was used in the multiplex PCR. Amplification of the CDR3 region of rearranged TCR beta genes was performed with a multiplex PCR assay on genomic DNA. The amplified TCR beta libraries were sequenced on the Illumina HiSeq System as 87-base-pair reads. In the authors' own workflow: Across the 600 to 700 repertoires, a later analysis counted tens of millions of unique TCR beta chains, some 11 million of which were shared by at least two donors. Raw reads were error-corrected and collapsed into unique sequences with a nearest-neighbor algorithm that merged closely related sequences to remove PCR and sequencing errors. CDR3 sequences were aligned to IMGT reference sequences to assign V, D and J gene segments. Each retained sequence needed at least a six-nucleotide match to both a V gene segment and a J gene segment. Rearrangements were called productive when the CDR3 lacked stop codons and stayed in frame with V and J; all others were non-productive. CDR3 was defined by IMGT convention, running from the second conserved V-encoded cysteine to the conserved J-encoded phenylalanine. In an earlier analysis of around 570 of the donors, sequences lacking an unambiguous match to a single V gene segment were excluded. In an earlier analysis of 450 to 700 of the donors, V segments were called functional above 56.7% productive rearrangements and were called segregating when the between-donor standard deviation exceeded 5%. A statistical classification framework was built to diagnose cytomegalovirus status from the catalog of TCR beta chain sequences. V and J gene assignment, in a later analysis, came from comparing TCR nucleotide sequences with IMGT/GENE-DB human TR gene sequences. The TCRdist pipeline was used in a later analysis to assign CDR3 sequences and most-parsimonious VDJ recombination scenarios. In a later analysis, every TCR beta chain was defined by the combination of its CDR3 amino acid sequence and its V-gene family, and reads without a unique V-gene family were dropped. In a later analysis, several hundred highly shared, low-generation-probability nucleotide sequences were removed to address suspected cross-contamination and a sequencing artifact. In a later analysis, a clonal expansion index for each public chain was calculated from normalized within-repertoire ranks of inferred template counts. In a later analysis, generation probabilities were computed using a VDJ recombination model fitted to out-of-frame rearrangements, and the results were checked against IGoR. In a later analysis, TCR-TCR, TCR-HLA and TCR-CMV co-occurrence was scored with hypergeometric tests, and a repertoire-size bias correction was applied to TCR pairs. In a later analysis, false discovery rates were estimated by permuting HLA or CMV assignments 20 times. A later analysis grouped co-occurring TCRs with DBSCAN, adding TCRdist sequence similarity when clustering within HLA-allele-positive subsets. Repertoires with fewer than 30,000 or more than 120,000 public chains, plus five repertoires with anomalous nucleotide sharing, were excluded from co-occurrence clustering. Sourced from immuneACCESS, this table was stored by TCRdb with only in-frame sequences that have V and J called. A share of the clones is absent; for the studies checked, an unresolved V gene accounts for under half, and the remainder has no known explanation. The DNA gave D and trimming, while V, J and clone size come from that table. The sample profile shows approximately 190,000 clones; approximately 70% of them were found once. Of the sample, 1.8% is held by the ten largest clones.

The cohort comprised some 680 healthy bone marrow donors. All cohort members were sampled while nominally healthy, although unrecorded immune exposures were likely present. The donor tested CMV seronegative and was one of the 352 seronegative cohort members. Every donor gave a peripheral blood sample, and the peripheral blood mononuclear cells from that sample were used for TCR beta sequencing. The Qiagen DNeasy Blood Extraction Kit was used to extract genomic DNA from the blood cell samples. Comment on this clone: This clone's antigen is unknown. Base qualities are missing; no much larger clone stands one base away.

The germline V gene (reference sequence) sets CDR1 to LNHDA and CDR2 to SQIVND. The CDR3 starts with the cysteine, ends with the phenylalanine, and has 11 residues. CDR3 DNA is the only sequence kept; it has 33 bases, read in frame from the first base. V lost 8 bases and J lost 6 bases, and the count of bases not matched to a germline gene is 3. Study-wide conclusions, independent of this receptor: A few of the identified cytomegalovirus-associated TCR beta chains were confirmed in vitro to be specific for cytomegalovirus antigens. Presence/absence analyses assumed roughly uniform sequencing depth across donors, an assumption that may not hold. In a later genetic analysis, fewer N-insertions in productive TCRs were reported among donors in an Asian-associated ancestry cluster than the 666-donor mean. The earlier analysis of almost 600 of the donors excluded some 15 rarely observed V segments, including chromosome 9 orphons, because counts were too low. Specific HLA alleles were associated with some 15,000 TCR beta sequences at a false discovery rate of 0.05 in a later analysis. The only immune exposure information available for the cohort was CMV serostatus. A total of 150 or so TCR beta chains were listed by the study as associated with cytomegalovirus. A later analysis found that HLA-associated TCR beta chains were more clonally expanded and had lower generation probabilities than equally common non-associated chains. Linkage disequilibrium might explain the correlated functional status among segregating V segments, but an unknown experimental factor could not be excluded. According to the authors, the approach could potentially be generalized to other disease states and immunological phenotypes. In an earlier analysis of some 500 of the donors, most TCR beta V segments appeared in productive rearrangements about 87% or about 30% of the time, broadly matching IMGT annotations. When HLA alleles, especially DR and DQ, strongly co-occurred, attributing TCR associations to individual alleles was difficult. In a later analysis, the rate of TCR association differed among HLA loci, with DRB1 alleles having the most associated TCRs and HLA-C alleles having the fewest. A later analysis reported that several top co-occurrence clusters appeared linked to parvovirus B19, influenza, CMV and Epstein-Barr virus. A cluster of highly shared sequence variants was judged likely to represent a technical artifact of the sequencing pipeline. Only TCR beta chains were sequenced in this cohort, and the absence of alpha or paired-chain data limited detectable features. Some IMGT-functional V segments, including TRBV6-2 and TRBV6-3, could not be told apart with the 87-base-pair reads, so those segments were excluded. Across donors, most TCR sequences were observed very rarely, whereas some public TCRs were present in many individuals. A later genetic analysis associated a missense DCLRE1C variant with V-gene and J-gene trimming of TCR beta chains, and an independent cohort replicated the association. Because HLA typing was missing for some donors at each locus, association tests included only the typed subset. The classifier was reported to diagnose cytomegalovirus status with high specificity and sensitivity in both the original and validation cohorts. Most CMV-associated TCR beta chains appeared to be HLA-restricted in a later analysis, and the HLA associations seemed to be driven largely by CMV exposure. A further reported finding was that TCR beta sequences accurately predicted the HLA-A and HLA-B alleles for most subjects in the first cohort.

The origin of this receptor is a woman aged 25 to 39 in good health and CMV-seronegative. The rearranged chain carries TRBV19 and TRBJ2-7; the junction holds 8 bases that match TRBD1. Sequenced input: PBMCs. The CDR3 amino acid sequence is: CASSTGVEQYF. The bases are TGTGCCAGTTCGACAGGGGTCGAGCAGTACTTC. Joined to the reference TRBV19 and TRBJ2-7 proteins, this CDR3 gives the full variable domain: DGGITQSPKYLFRKEGQNVTLSCEQNLNHDAMYWYRQDPGQGLRLIYYSQIVNDFQKGDIAEGYSVSREKKESFPLTVTSAQKNPTAFYLCASSTGVEQYFGPGTRLTVT.